One TCR beta chain is described in this entry. These data belong to a study of cytomegalovirus exposure and HLA in healthy donors. Germline V gene sequence: CDR1 SGHVS, CDR2 FQNEAQ. CDR3 length: 16 residues. Germline trimming cut 5 bases from V and 2 bases from J; bases unmatched to any gene: 12. The PCR used 60 Vbeta and 13 Jbeta primers. Clones were read by immunoSEQ multiplex PCR, and TCRdb kept only the in-frame ones, dropping some. The sample holds tens of thousands of clones, approximately 81% seen once. The material sequenced was PBMCs. The chain recombines TRBV7-8 with TRBJ2-7; 7 nucleotides align to TRBD1. The source of this sequence is a man between 50 and 59 years old in good health and CMV-seronegative. DNA of the CDR3: TGTGCCAGCAGCCCCGTGTGGGGACAGCTCCCCTACGAGCAGTACTTC. This gives the protein CASSPVWGQLPYEQYF.